This T cell receptor beta chain was retrieved from a study of CD8 T cells in ankylosing spondylitis. Study findings and constraints: The disease-linked clones had a CD8+ phenotype and low blood frequencies. What appeared characteristic of ankylosing spondylitis blood was a TCR beta motif of 7 or 8 highly homologous variants. Matched synovial fluid from ankylosing spondylitis patients was reported to be enriched for disease-linked clones. A subset of motif variants has previously been described in the synovial fluid and blood of reactive arthritis.

The CDR3 sequence is 15 residues long. Looked up from germline, CDR1 is SNHLY and CDR2 is FYNNEI. The V segment lost 6 bases and the J segment 7 bases; nucleotides outside the gene matches: 5. This clonotype was counted a few times. Its antigen is undetermined. Library preparation for TCR beta used quantitative 5'-RACE with molecular barcodes. MiXCR, run by TCRdb on the 5' RACE reads, gives a single entry per CDR3 protein. Here the sample spans a few hundred thousand distinct CDR3 sequences, around 22% being singletons. Material for sequencing was blood, either unsorted or a sorted T cell fraction (not recorded which). V gene TRBV2 combines with J gene TRBJ2-2; 13 bases agree with TRBD2. This TCR came from a male donor with ankylosing spondylitis. DNA for the CDR3: TGTGCCAGCAGGACCGGGACTAGCGGGGTCGGGGAGCTGTTTTTT. It encodes CASRTGTSGVGELFF.